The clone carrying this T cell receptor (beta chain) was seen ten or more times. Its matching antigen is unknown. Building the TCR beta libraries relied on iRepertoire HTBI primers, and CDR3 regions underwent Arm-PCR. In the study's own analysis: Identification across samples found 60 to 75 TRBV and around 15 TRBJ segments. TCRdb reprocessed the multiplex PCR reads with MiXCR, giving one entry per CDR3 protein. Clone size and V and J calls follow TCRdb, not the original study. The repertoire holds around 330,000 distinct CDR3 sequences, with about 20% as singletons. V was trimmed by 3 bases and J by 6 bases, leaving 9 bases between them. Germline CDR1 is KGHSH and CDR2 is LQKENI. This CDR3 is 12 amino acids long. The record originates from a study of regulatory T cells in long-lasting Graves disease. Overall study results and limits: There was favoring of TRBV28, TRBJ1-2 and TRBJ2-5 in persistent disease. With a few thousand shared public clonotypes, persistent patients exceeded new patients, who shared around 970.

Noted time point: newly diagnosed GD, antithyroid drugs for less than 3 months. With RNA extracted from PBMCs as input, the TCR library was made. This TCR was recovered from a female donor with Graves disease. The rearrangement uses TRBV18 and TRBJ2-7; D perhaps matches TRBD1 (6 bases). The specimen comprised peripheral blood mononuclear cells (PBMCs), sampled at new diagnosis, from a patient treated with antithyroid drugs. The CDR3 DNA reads TGTGCCAGCTCACCCAACAGGGCCGAGCAGTACTTC. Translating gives CASSPNRAEQYF.